Shown below are 22 T cell receptor beta chains from a single sample sequenced in a study of radiotherapy plus CTLA-4 blockade in lung cancer. The repertoire was sequenced with immunoSEQ multiplex PCR; TCRdb's copy has only in-frame clones and lacks some. Found here are 120,000 or so clones, roughly 80% of them singletons; the top ten hold about 5.2%. Specimen: peripheral blood, collected from a patient treated with radiotherapy plus ipilimumab. These receptors all stem from a human donor with non-small cell lung cancer who had a partial response to radiotherapy plus ipilimumab.

V is TRBV15 and J is TRBJ2-2; TRBD2 matches 12 bases. Germline assignment: CDR1 LNHNV and CDR2 YYDKDF (reference sequence). There are 16 residues in the CDR3. Trimming removed 5 bases from V and 6 bases from J; junction bases left unmatched: 7. The CDR3, as DNA: TGTGCCACCAGCCGGACTAGCGGGACTTTTTCCGGGGAGCTGTTTTTT. Amino acid sequence: CATSRTSGTFSGELFF.

This clone was seen a few times. The chain links TRBV5-1 to TRBJ2-5; D unresolved. Trimming left V 4 bases short and J 5 bases short, with 6 bases between. Germline V lookup: CDR1 SGHRS, CDR2 YFSETQ. The CDR3 loop spans 11 amino acids. In nucleotides, the CDR3 is TGCGCCAGCAGCGCCGGGGAGACCCAGTACTTC. Its protein is CASSAGETQYF.

The J gene is TRBJ2-2, the V gene TRBV27; perhaps TRBD2 as D (5 bases). The germline V and J ends were trimmed by 2 bases and 0 bases, with 10 bases remaining between them. Germline CDR1 MNHEY, CDR2 SMNVEV (reference sequence). The CDR3 spans 16 residues. The CDR3 coding sequence is TGTGCCAGCAGTTTAATCGGGGTCGCGAACACCGGGGAGCTGTTTTTT. Its translation: CASSLIGVANTGELFF.

The V and J genes are TRBV6-5 and TRBJ1-6, with TRBD1 matching 7 bases. The CDR3 loop spans 15 amino acids. Germline CDR1 and CDR2: MNHEY and SVGAGI. The V and J ends lost 7 bases and 3 bases, in that order; junction bases with no gene match: 6. CDR3 residues: CASKPWTGYNSPLHF. CDR3 bases: TGTGCCAGCAAGCCTTGGACAGGCTATAATTCACCCCTCCACTTT.

V usage is TRBV5-1 and J usage is TRBJ2-5; 11 positions match TRBD2. The last part of the DNA fits TRBJ2-7 better; the J call may be wrong. CDR3 length equals 15 residues. Germline V gene lookup returns CDR1 SGHRS and CDR2 YFSETQ. CDR3 sequence (DNA): TGCGCCAGCAGTCTTATAGCGGGAGGGACCTACGAGCAGTACTTC. It is translated as CASSLIAGGTYEQYF.

V gene TRBV5-5 combines with J gene TRBJ2-5; a possible D gene is TRBD2 (5 bases). Germline V gives CDR1 SGHKS, CDR2 YYEKEE (reference sequence). V was clipped by 1 base and J by 4 bases, with 14 bases between them. CDR3 size: 15 residues. CDR3: CASSLPGIIGETQYF. CDR3 coding DNA: TGTGCCAGCAGCTTGCCCGGGATTATTGGAGAGACCCAGTACTTC.

The genes are TRBV5-1 and TRBJ1-3; 9 nucleotides align to TRBD1. The CDR3 sequence is 18 residues long. The V gene's germline CDR1 is SGHRS and CDR2 YFSETQ. Unmatched junction bases numbered 8, after V lost 0 bases and J lost 1 base. The CDR3 DNA reads TGCGCCAGCAGCTTGGGCCCCGGGACAGGGAGGTCTGGAAACACCATATATTTT. Its protein is CASSLGPGTGRSGNTIYF.

The V call is TRBV4-2, the J call TRBJ2-1, with 7 bases identical to TRBD2. Trimming cost V 4 bases and J 4 bases; bases outside gene matches: 10. This CDR3 contains 16 residues. Germline loops: CDR1 LGHNA, CDR2 YNFKEQ. CDR3 DNA sequence: TGTGCCAGCAGCCGGCGGGCGGGAGACATGTACAATGAGCAGTTCTTC. Protein product: CASSRRAGDMYNEQFF.

The genes are TRBV10-3 and TRBJ1-1, with a weak D call TRBD1 (5 bases). This CDR3 region has 12 residues. The germline V gene has CDR1 ENHRY and CDR2 SYGVKD. V lost 0 bases, J lost 8 bases, and 7 bases lay in between. The DNA for the CDR3 is TGTGCCATCAGTGAGTCCAGGACAGAAGCTTTCTTT. It encodes CAISESRTEAFF.

The rearrangement joins TRBV27 to TRBJ2-2; D possibly corresponds to TRBD2 (6 bases). CDR3 size: 15 residues. Germline V gene data show CDR1 as MNHEY and CDR2 as SMNVEV (reference sequence). Trimming pared 5 bases from V and 0 bases from J, leaving 10 bases between. The CDR3 DNA reads as TGTGCCAGCAGTCCCCCGGGGGCGAACACCGGGGAGCTGTTTTTT. Its protein product is CASSPPGANTGELFF.

This clone occurred a few times. This CDR3 is CASSLLEGRMGYGYTF. CDR3 DNA: TGTGCCAGCAGTTTGCTTGAGGGGAGGATGGGGTATGGCTACACCTTC. The chain combines TRBV28 with TRBJ1-2; a possible D gene is TRBD1 (5 bases). This CDR3 has 16 amino acids. CDR1 and CDR2 (germline): MDHEN, SYDVKM. V lost 3 bases, J lost 5 bases, and 19 bases lay in between.

This clone was seen more than once but under ten times. The chain joins TRBV10-3 to TRBJ1-1; maybe TRBD1 (6 bases). This CDR3 has 14 amino acids. Germline CDR1 is ENHRY and CDR2 is SYGVKD. Trimming took off 2 bases at V and 4 bases at J, with 11 bases between the two ends. In nucleotides, the CDR3 is TGTGCCATCAGTGAGCCGAGGGGGGGCACTGAAGCTTTCTTT. Translation: CAISEPRGGTEAFF.

This clone was counted only a few times. This chain links TRBV19 with TRBJ1-2; D uncertain. Germline CDR1 LNHDA, CDR2 SQIVND (reference sequence). Trimming removed 1 base at V and 0 bases at J, with 6 bases between. The CDR3 contains 14 residues. The CDR3 nucleotides read TGTGCCAGTAGTATAGCCACAACTAACTATGGCTACACCTTC. Protein sequence: CASSIATTNYGYTF.

This clone was detected only once. The chain is built from TRBV19 and TRBJ1-5, with no clear D. CDR1 is LNHDA and CDR2 is SQIVND in the germline V gene (reference sequence). Trimming removed 4 bases from V and 0 bases from J, with 13 bases in between. The CDR3 sequence is 16 residues long. The CDR3 nucleotides read TGTGCCAGTAGTAGCCGCCAGTACAATAGCAATCAGCCCCAGCATTTT. Its translation is CASSSRQYNSNQPQHF.

The rearrangement links TRBV4-2 to TRBJ2-2; D is uncertain. The V end lost 3 bases, the J end lost 3 bases, and 5 bases lay between the germline ends. The germline V gene encodes CDR1 LGHNA and CDR2 YNFKEQ. This CDR3 is built from 13 residues. The CDR3 nucleotides read TGTGCCAGCAGCCATACGGACACCGGGGAGCTGTTTTTT. Its protein is CASSHTDTGELFF.

The chain couples TRBV7-2 to TRBJ2-7, with 9 bases fitting TRBD1. This CDR3 has 13 amino acids. CDR1 and CDR2 from the germline V gene are SGHTA and FQGNSA. V dropped 5 bases and J dropped 3; count of bases not matched to a gene: 2. The CDR3 DNA reads TGTGCCAGCAGCACGACAGGGGGCTACGAGCAGTACTTC. Protein product: CASSTTGGYEQYF.

The chain recombines TRBV5-4 with TRBJ2-7, with D perhaps TRBD1 or TRBD2 (6 bases each). The V gene's germline CDR1 is SGHNT and CDR2 YYREEE (reference sequence). Trimming shortened V by 1 base and J by 11 bases, and 13 bases separated the two germline ends. CDR3 size: 12 residues. In DNA form, the CDR3 reads TGTGCCAGCAGCTTGAATCGGGGGCGGGAGTACGTC. Protein sequence: CASSLNRGREYV.

The chain links TRBV5-1 to TRBJ2-7, with 11 bases fitting TRBD2. CDR1 SGHRS and CDR2 YFSETQ come from the germline V gene. Losses at the gene ends were 4 bases for V and 4 bases for J; bases not matched to a gene: 4. The CDR3 totals 14 residues. CDR3 protein: CASSGTSGEYEQYF. The CDR3 DNA reads as TGCGCCAGCAGCGGGACTAGCGGAGAATACGAGCAGTACTTC.

This sequence joins TRBV6-1 and TRBJ1-1; 8 bases line up with TRBD1. CDR1 is MNHNS and CDR2 is SASEGT in the germline V gene. The CDR3 extends over 11 amino acids. J gave up 12 bases and V 7 bases, and 7 bases lay outside the gene matches. CDR3 bases: TGTGCCAGCACCGTCGACAGGGGACCTTTCTTT. It encodes CASTVDRGPFF.

This chain uses TRBV11-3 with TRBJ1-1; 7 bases are shared with TRBD1. Germline CDR1 reads SGHNT; CDR2 reads YENEEA. This CDR3 is built from 14 residues. The V and J ends lost 4 bases and 3 bases, in that order; junction bases with no gene match: 5. The CDR3 loop reads CASSSTGSDTEAFF. CDR3 sequence (DNA): TGTGCCAGCAGCTCGACAGGGTCCGACACTGAAGCTTTCTTT. Variable domain in full (rest from reference TRBV11-3 and TRBJ1-1): EAGVVQSPRYKIIEKKQPVAFWCNPISGHNTLYWYLQNLGQGPELLIRYENEEAVDDSQLPKDRFSAERLKGVDSTLKIQPAELGDSAVYLCASSSTGSDTEAFFGQGTRLTVV.

The chain joins TRBV7-9 to TRBJ2-3, with D unclear. The CDR3 runs to 15 residues. Germline loops: CDR1 SEHNR, CDR2 FQNEAQ (reference sequence). Trimming took 1 base from V and 0 from J, leaving 8 bases between them. The CDR3 DNA follows: TGTGCCAGCAGCTTAGGCTCCACTAGCACAGATACGCAGTATTTT. Translating it yields CASSLGSTSTDTQYF.

The chain recombines TRBV28 with TRBJ1-2, with 8 bases that match TRBD1. The CDR3 loop spans 15 amino acids. V was clipped by 6 bases and J by 5 bases; unmatched bases: 11. Germline V CDR1 and CDR2: MDHEN, SYDVKM. The CDR3 protein is CASRNRDRLLYGYTF. The CDR3 DNA is TGTGCCAGCAGAAACCGGGACAGGCTTTTGTATGGCTACACCTTC.